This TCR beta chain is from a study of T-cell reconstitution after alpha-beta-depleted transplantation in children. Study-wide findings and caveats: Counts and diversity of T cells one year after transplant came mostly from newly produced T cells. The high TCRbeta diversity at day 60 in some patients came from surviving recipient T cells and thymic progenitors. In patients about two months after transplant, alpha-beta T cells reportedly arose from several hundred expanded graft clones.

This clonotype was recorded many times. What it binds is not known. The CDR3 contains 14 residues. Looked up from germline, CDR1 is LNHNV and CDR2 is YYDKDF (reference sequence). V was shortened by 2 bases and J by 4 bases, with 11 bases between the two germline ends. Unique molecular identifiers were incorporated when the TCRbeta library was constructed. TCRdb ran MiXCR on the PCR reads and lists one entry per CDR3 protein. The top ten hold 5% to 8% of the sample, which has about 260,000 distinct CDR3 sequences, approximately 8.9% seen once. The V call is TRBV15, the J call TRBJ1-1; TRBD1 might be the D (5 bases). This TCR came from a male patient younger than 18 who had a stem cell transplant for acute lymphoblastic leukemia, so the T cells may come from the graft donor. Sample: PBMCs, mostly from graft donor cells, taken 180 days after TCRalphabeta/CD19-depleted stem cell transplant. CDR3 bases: TGTGCCACCAGCAGACAGGGAGAGAGCACTGAAGCTTTCTTT. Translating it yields CATSRQGESTEAFF.